These 7 T cell receptor beta chains were sequenced from one sample in a study of identical twins. TCRdb re-called the 5' RACE reads through MiXCR, storing one row per CDR3 protein. The data show 200,000 to 250,000 distinct CDR3 sequences, with about an eighth seen just once and about 3.9% held by the top ten. The sample also formed part of further work on yellow fever vaccine responses in identical twins.

The sample comprised memory (CD45RO+) T cells sorted from blood. The receptors derive from a woman aged 18-30 years in good health.

This clonotype showed up just a few times. The rearrangement joins TRBV5-1 to TRBJ2-7, with 8 nucleotides matching TRBD1. J gave up 5 bases and V 0 bases, and 4 bases lay outside the gene matches. In germline, CDR1 is SGHRS, CDR2 YFSETQ. The CDR3 is 14 residues long. For the CDR3, the DNA is TGCGCCAGCAGCTTGGGACAGGGGAGCCACGAGCAGTACTTC. It is translated as CASSLGQGSHEQYF.

This clonotype has a count of ten or more. The V call is TRBV7-9, the J call TRBJ1-1; no reliable D call. The length of the CDR3 is 17 residues. Per the germline V gene, CDR1 is SEHNR and CDR2 is FQNEAQ (reference sequence). V lost 5 bases and J lost 0, with 19 bases in between. Written as DNA, the CDR3 is TGTGCCAGCAGCGGGCGGTCGAGCGGGTGGATGAACACTGAAGCTTTCTTT. It codes for CASSGRSSGWMNTEAFF.

In its sample, this clonotype was seen a few times. The chain links TRBV14 to TRBJ2-2; no clear D. Germline V gene lookup returns CDR1 SGHDN and CDR2 FVKESK. The CDR3 totals 16 residues. The V gene lost 2 bases and the J gene lost 0 bases, with 10 bases spanning the gap. The CDR3, as DNA: TGTGCCAGCAGCCAAAGAAGCCCTACGAACACCGGGGAGCTGTTTTTT. Translating it yields CASSQRSPTNTGELFF.

The chain couples TRBV4-3 to TRBJ2-7; 8 positions agree with TRBD2. Germline-derived CDR1 and CDR2 are LGHNA and YSLEER. V shed 0 bases and J 3 bases; nucleotides not matched to a gene: 4. CDR3 size: 15 residues. The CDR3 loop is CASSQDRLAGYEQYF. CDR3 nucleotides: TGCGCCAGCAGCCAAGACAGGCTAGCGGGCTACGAGCAGTACTTC.

Concerning this clonotype itself: Since the CDR3 does not end with the conserved phenylalanine or tryptophan, this likely comes from a read error. V usage is TRBV2 and J usage is TRBJ2-7, with D maybe TRBD1 (6 bases). CDR1 is SNHLY and CDR2 is FYNNEI in the germline V gene. Deletions cut 3 bases from V and 7 bases from J, with 13 bases between. This CDR3 has 13 amino acids. The CDR3 here is CASSENRVGEQYY. Written as DNA, the CDR3 is TGTGCCAGCAGTGAGAACAGGGTGGGGGAGCAGTACTAC.

The table lists this clonotype with many counts. This chain joins TRBV5-1 and TRBJ2-1; weak D call: TRBD1 (6 bases). The CDR3 is 15 amino acids. Trimming pared 0 bases from V and 6 bases from J, leaving 13 bases between. Germline CDR1 is SGHRS and CDR2 is YFSETQ. Written as DNA, the CDR3 is TGCGCCAGCAGCTTGGACAGGGTGGGTGGCAATGAGCAGTTCTTC. It is translated as CASSLDRVGGNEQFF.

This chain connects TRBV6-2 or TRBV6-3 to TRBJ1-6, with 9 positions matching TRBD1. After removal of 0 bases from V and 7 bases from J, the junction contained 4 bases not matched to a gene. The germline V gene has CDR1 MNHEY and CDR2 SVGEGT. The CDR3 covers 16 residues. The DNA of the CDR3 is TGTGCCAGCAGTTACTCGACAGGGGGTGGAAATTCACCCCTCCACTTT. It specifies CASSYSTGGGNSPLHF.